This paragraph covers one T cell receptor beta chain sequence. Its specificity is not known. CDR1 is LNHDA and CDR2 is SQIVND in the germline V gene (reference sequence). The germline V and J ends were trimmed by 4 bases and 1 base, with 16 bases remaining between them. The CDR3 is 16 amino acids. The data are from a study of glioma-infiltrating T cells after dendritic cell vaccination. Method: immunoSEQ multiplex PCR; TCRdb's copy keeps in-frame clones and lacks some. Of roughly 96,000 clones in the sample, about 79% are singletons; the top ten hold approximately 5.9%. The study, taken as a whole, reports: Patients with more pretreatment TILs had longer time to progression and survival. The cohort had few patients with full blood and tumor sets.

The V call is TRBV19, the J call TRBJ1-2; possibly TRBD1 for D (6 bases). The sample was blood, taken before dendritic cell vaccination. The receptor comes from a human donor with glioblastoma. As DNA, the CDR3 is TGTGCCAGTAGTACTACCCGGGGGGGCAGTAACTATGGCTACACCTTC. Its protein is CASSTTRGGSNYGYTF.